A selection of T cell receptor beta chains follows, all from one sample in a study of Ad26.COV2.S vaccination and SARS-CoV-2 variants. Measured with immunoSEQ multiplex PCR; TCRdb has only the in-frame clones, and not every one. The table records about 350,000 clones, around 92% of them present only once. The material sequenced was peripheral blood, taken after recovery from COVID-19. These receptors originate from a human donor who had recovered from COVID-19. Both conserved end residues are trimmed from each CDR3. The D gene is left open where the match is weak.

- | TRBJ1-2 | TRBV9 | ASSEGGNYGYT
- | TRBJ2-1 | TRBV6-5 | ASRNRVNEQF
- | TRBJ1-5 | TRBV2 | ASNRGEAPNQPQH
- | TRBJ1-1 | TRBV12-3/TRBV12-4 | ASSLRATEAF
- | TRBJ2-1 | TRBV20-1 | SGVYGEQF
TRBD2 | TRBJ2-1 | TRBV11-2 | ASSSSGGSNEQF
- | TRBJ2-1 | TRBV5-1 | ASSSGILGTYNEQF
TRBD1 | TRBJ1-2 | TRBV24-1 | ATSDSRTGYGYT
- | TRBJ1-2 | TRBV3-1/TRBV3-2 | ASSQVSRAGDYGYT
- | TRBJ2-5 | TRBV9 | ASSPVGVETQY
- | TRBJ2-3 | TRBV7-2 | ASSPMGRGLAADTQY
TRBD2 | TRBJ2-3 | TRBV4-2 | ASSQDERGTDTQY
TRBD1 | TRBJ2-3 | TRBV9 | ASSAGTGPDTQY
- | TRBJ2-5 | TRBV9 | ASSGGQGETQY
TRBD2 | TRBJ2-1 | TRBV5-1 | ASSTSGGAYNEQF
TRBD2 | TRBJ2-1 | TRBV4-2 | ASSAAPSGGPGNEQF
TRBD1 | TRBJ2-7 | TRBV5-4 | ASSYRQGHYEQY